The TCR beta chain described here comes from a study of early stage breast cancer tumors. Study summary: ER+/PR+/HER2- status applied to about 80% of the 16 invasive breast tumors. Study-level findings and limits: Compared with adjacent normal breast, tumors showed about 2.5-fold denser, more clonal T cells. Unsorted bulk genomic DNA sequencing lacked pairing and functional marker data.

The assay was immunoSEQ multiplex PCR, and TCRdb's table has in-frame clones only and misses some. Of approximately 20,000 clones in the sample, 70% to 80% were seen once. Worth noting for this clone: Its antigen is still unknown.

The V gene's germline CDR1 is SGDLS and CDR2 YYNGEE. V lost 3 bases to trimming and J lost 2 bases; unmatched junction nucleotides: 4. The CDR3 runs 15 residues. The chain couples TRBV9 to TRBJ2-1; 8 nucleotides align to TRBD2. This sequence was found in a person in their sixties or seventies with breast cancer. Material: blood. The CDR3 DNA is TGTGCCAGCAGCGCCAGCGGGAGTGCCTACAATGAGCAGTTCTTC. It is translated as CASSASGSAYNEQFF. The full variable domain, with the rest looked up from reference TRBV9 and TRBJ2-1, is DSGVTQTPKHLITATGQRVTLRCSPRSGDLSVYWYQQSLDQGLQFLIQYYNGEERAKGNILERFSAQQFPDLHSELNLSSLELGDSALYFCASSASGSAYNEQFFGPGTRLTVL.